These T cell receptor beta chains were read from a single sample in a study of graft-versus-host responses after intestinal transplantation. The protocol was immunoSEQ multiplex PCR, while the TCRdb copy is restricted to in-frame clones and leaves out a portion. The data contain fewer than 150,000 clones, 85% to 95% of them singletons. What these receptors recognize is not known. Sample: unstimulated CD4+ T cells sorted from spleen or lymph node cells, taken before intestinal transplant. Source of these receptors: a human donor who received an intestinal transplant. Each CDR3 is given with its conserved first and last residue. The D gene is left open where the match is weak. Clone size appears in some rows only: once, few, many, or a class for an expanded clone.

j_call clone_size v_call d_call cdr3_aa cdr3_nt
TRBJ1-2 NA TRBV15 NA CATSRGGSHSTF TGTGCCACCAGCAGAGGTGGTTCACACTCCACCTTC
TRBJ2-3 NA TRBV12-5 NA CASGDGYTQYF TGTGCTAGTGGTGATGGATATACGCAGTATTTT
TRBJ2-1 NA TRBV6-5 NA CATPIVEQFF TGTGCCACCCCCATCGTCGAGCAGTTCTTC
TRBJ2-5 NA TRBV7-9 TRBD2 CASSSSAGIQETQYF TGTGCCAGCAGTTCATCAGCGGGGATACAAGAGACCCAGTACTTC
TRBJ2-5 NA TRBV7-6 TRBD1 CASSLGRSQGALETQYF TGTGCCAGCAGCTTAGGGCGGTCTCAGGGGGCGTTAGAGACCCAGTACTTC
TRBJ2-3 NA TRBV7-9 NA CASSLEVADTQYF TGTGCCAGCAGCTTAGAGGTTGCAGATACGCAGTATTTT
TRBJ2-5 NA TRBV6-6 NA CATGTLVEQYF TGTGCCACAGGGACGCTTGTAGAGCAGTACTTC
TRBJ2-2 NA TRBV27 TRBD1 CASTKTGTNTGELFF TGTGCCAGCACCAAGACAGGGACGAACACCGGGGAGCTGTTTTTT
TRBJ2-2 NA TRBV5-1 NA CASSLTRPRPAGELFF TGCGCCAGCAGCTTGACCCGCCCCCGGCCCGCCGGGGAGCTGTTTTTT
TRBJ1-1 once TRBV5-1 NA CASSLEGRGTEAFF TGCGCCAGCAGCTTGGAAGGGAGAGGGACTGAAGCTTTCTTT
TRBJ2-6 once TRBV13 NA CASSRAGANVLTF TGTGCCAGCAGCAGGGCTGGGGCCAACGTCCTGACTTTC
TRBJ1-2 NA TRBV9 TRBD1 CASSPSTGRGQSYGYTF TGTGCCAGCAGCCCATCGACGGGGAGGGGACAGTCCTATGGCTACACCTTC
TRBJ2-7 NA TRBV27 TRBD1 CASRRIPQSGTDYEQYF TGTGCCAGCAGACGCATACCCCAATCCGGGACAGACTACGAGCAGTACTTC
TRBJ2-1 NA TRBV7-9 TRBD1 CASRGQGRYNEQFF TGTGCCAGCAGAGGACAGGGTCGCTACAATGAGCAGTTCTTC
TRBJ1-1 NA TRBV10-3 NA CAIRDFVNTEAFF TGTGCCATCAGGGATTTTGTGAACACTGAAGCTTTCTTT
TRBJ2-5 NA TRBV18 NA CASSPPGLGTQYF TGTGCCAGCTCACCACCGGGACTGGGGACCCAGTACTTC
TRBJ2-1 NA TRBV4-1 NA CASSQSEPYNEQFF TGCGCCAGCAGCCAGAGTGAGCCCTACAATGAGCAGTTCTTC
TRBJ2-3 NA TRBV5-1 TRBD2 CASSFKRGTTDTQYF TGCGCCAGCAGCTTCAAGCGGGGCACCACAGATACGCAGTATTTT
TRBJ1-1 NA TRBV18 NA CASSPGNSRVTEAFF TGTGCCAGCTCACCCGGGAACAGTCGGGTCACTGAAGCTTTCTTT
TRBJ1-4 NA TRBV7-2 NA CASSVQAGDEKLFF TGTGCCAGCAGCGTACAGGCGGGCGACGAAAAACTGTTTTTT
TRBJ1-2 NA TRBV6-6 NA CASSRSEANYGYTF TGTGCCAGCAGCAGGTCCGAGGCTAACTATGGCTACACCTTC
TRBJ1-2 once TRBV5-1 NA CASRVGGGHYGYTF TGCGCCAGCAGAGTCGGGGGAGGGCACTATGGCTACACCTTC
TRBJ2-3 NA TRBV5-5 NA CASSPRPPPSTDTQYF TGTGCCAGCAGCCCCCGTCCCCCACCCTCCACAGATACGCAGTATTTT
TRBJ1-1 NA TRBV6-6 NA CASKPVRLPNTEAFF TGTGCCAGCAAACCGGTTCGACTTCCGAACACTGAAGCTTTCTTT
TRBJ1-5 NA TRBV6-1 TRBD1 CASSTGTGGVQPQHF TGTGCCAGCAGCACCGGGACAGGGGGAGTTCAGCCCCAGCATTTT
TRBJ2-1 NA TRBV4-2 TRBD2 CASRRLAGLSSYNEQFF TGTGCCAGCAGGAGACTAGCGGGTTTGAGCTCCTACAATGAGCAGTTCTTC
TRBJ2-1 NA TRBV7-6 TRBD1 CASSLEQGPLSSYNEQFF TGTGCCAGCAGCTTAGAACAGGGGCCGCTTTCCTCCTACAATGAGCAGTTCTTC
TRBJ1-5 NA TRBV4-2 NA CASSQGDWDGRNQPQHF TGTGCCAGCAGCCAAGGGGACTGGGATGGGCGCAATCAGCCCCAGCATTTT
TRBJ1-5 NA TRBV9 NA CASSVDGNQPQHF TGTGCCAGCAGCGTAGACGGGAATCAGCCCCAGCATTTT
TRBJ2-2 NA TRBV2 TRBD2 CASSERAGGPLRTGELFF TGTGCCAGCAGTGAGAGGGCGGGGGGCCCTTTGAGGACCGGGGAGCTGTTTTTT
TRBJ1-6 NA TRBV6-5 NA CASSPLGVGNSPLHF TGTGCCAGCAGCCCATTAGGGGTCGGTAATTCACCCCTCCACTTT
TRBJ1-5 NA TRBV15 NA CATSRATAYSNQPQHF TGTGCCACCAGCAGAGCGACGGCTTATAGCAATCAGCCCCAGCATTTT
TRBJ2-7 once TRBV6-1 NA CASSEVAGSYEQYF TGTGCCAGCAGTGAAGTTGCGGGATCCTACGAGCAGTACTTC
TRBJ2-7 NA TRBV11-2 NA CASSPIPGQTYEQYF TGTGCCAGCAGCCCGATTCCGGGACAAACCTACGAGCAGTACTTC
TRBJ2-3 NA TRBV7-9 TRBD2 CASSILAGRDTQYF TGTGCCAGCAGCATACTAGCGGGGAGAGATACGCAGTATTTT
TRBJ2-1 NA TRBV9 TRBD1 CASSPDRLLNEQFF TGTGCCAGCAGCCCGGACAGGCTGCTGAATGAGCAGTTCTTC
TRBJ1-1 NA TRBV4-1 NA CASSQGRETEAFF TGCGCCAGCAGCCAAGGGCGTGAAACTGAAGCTTTCTTT
TRBJ1-1 NA TRBV5-1 NA CASSSGVNTEAFF TGCGCCAGCAGCTCCGGAGTGAACACTGAAGCTTTCTTT
TRBJ1-4 NA TRBV5-4 NA CASSIAGVNEKLFF TGTGCCAGCAGCATCGCCGGGGTAAATGAAAAACTGTTTTTT
TRBJ1-5 NA TRBV2 TRBD1 CASNRDRGSNQPQHF TGTGCCAGCAACCGGGACAGGGGAAGCAATCAGCCCCAGCATTTT
TRBJ2-7 NA TRBV14 TRBD1 CASSQDRQGLHEQYF TGTGCCAGCAGCCAAGATAGACAGGGGCTTCACGAGCAGTACTTC
TRBJ2-1 once TRBV9 NA CASSVALGGVYNEQFF TGTGCCAGCAGCGTAGCTCTAGGCGGGGTCTACAATGAGCAGTTCTTC
TRBJ2-2 NA TRBV7-2 TRBD1 CASRTGQVGTGELFF TGTGCCAGCAGAACTGGACAGGTTGGCACCGGGGAGCTGTTTTTT
TRBJ2-3 NA TRBV27 NA CASSLRDPGDTQYF TGTGCCAGCAGTTTACGGGACCCAGGGGATACGCAGTATTTT
TRBJ2-7 NA TRBV11-3 NA CASSLRFVYEQYF TGTGCCAGCAGCTTACGGTTCGTCTACGAGCAGTACTTC
TRBJ2-3 NA TRBV7-6 TRBD2 CASSLAYNSGGPTDTQYF TGTGCCAGCAGCTTAGCGTATAATAGCGGGGGGCCCACAGATACGCAGTATTTT
TRBJ1-2 NA TRBV11-2 NA CASSQDGPRGYGYTF TGTGCCAGCAGCCAGGACGGTCCCCGAGGGTATGGCTACACCTTC
TRBJ2-7 NA TRBV28 TRBD1 CASSVPGQVPAQYF TGTGCCAGCAGTGTCCCCGGACAGGTGCCTGCGCAGTACTTC
TRBJ1-4 NA TRBV5-1 NA CASSLIGQDEKLFF TGCGCCAGCAGCTTGATCGGGCAGGATGAAAAACTGTTTTTT
TRBJ2-1 NA TRBV6-5 NA CASSSMPQKRFF TGTGCCAGCAGTTCTATGCCACAAAAGCGATTCTTC
TRBJ2-1 NA TRBV6-1 NA CASSARGDSYNEQFF TGTGCCAGCAGTGCAAGGGGTGACTCCTACAATGAGCAGTTCTTC
TRBJ1-1 NA TRBV4-1 NA CASSQDPLRQPEAFF TGCGCCAGCAGCCAAGATCCACTTCGACAGCCTGAAGCTTTCTTT